This note documents a single T cell receptor beta chain sequence. Its target is not known. The data were taken from a study of cytomegalovirus exposure and HLA in healthy donors. Regarding the study as a whole: The study listed roughly 160 cytomegalovirus-associated TCR beta chains. It was shown in a later analysis that HLA-associated TCR beta chains were more clonally expanded than other, equally common chains.

CDR1 and CDR2 from the germline V gene are SGHNT and YYREEE (reference sequence). V trimming: 1 base; J trimming: 5 bases; junction bases outside the gene matches: 8. The length of the CDR3 is 15 residues. Use of 60 Vbeta and 13 Jbeta primers characterized the PCR. Assay: immunoSEQ multiplex PCR; the TCRdb copy retains only in-frame clones and omits some. The sample table includes approximately 110,000 clones. The receptor comes from a man aged 50 to 59 in good health and CMV-seronegative. The chain combines TRBV5-4 with TRBJ1-2, with 7 bases that match TRBD1. Specimen: PBMCs. The CDR3 spells CASSLIQGENYGYTF. The CDR3 coding sequence is TGTGCCAGCAGCTTGATCCAGGGGGAAAATTATGGCTACACCTTC.